Following are 19 T cell receptor beta chains from one sample sequenced in a study of low-dose radiotherapy and immunotherapy resistance in tumors. Alpha and beta chains were covered, as first-strand cDNA relied on TRAV- and TRBV-specific primers. TCR amplification involved about 19 PCR cycles with a constant-region primer and V-primer adapter. TCRdb fed the reads into MiXCR, producing one record per CDR3 protein. The repertoire consists of 10,000 to 15,000 distinct CDR3 sequences, with roughly 60% occurring once and the leading ten covering about 8.3%. The source of these receptors is a human donor with advanced metastatic prostate, ovarian, gallbladder or colorectal cancer (not recorded which). This table probably holds off-target reads from a library built for another chain.

The chain uses TRBV5-6 and TRBJ2-1; perhaps TRBD2 as D (7 bases). The ends were cut back, 1 base at V and 7 bases at J, with 15 bases in the middle. Germline V gene lookup returns CDR1 SGHDT and CDR2 YYEEEE. This CDR3 contains 15 residues. This CDR3 is CASSLLAGRGNEQFF. DNA for the CDR3: TGTGCCAGCAGCTTGTTGGCGGGGAGGGGGAATGAGCAGTTCTTC.

The chain carries TRBV18 and TRBJ1-1; D perhaps matches TRBD1 (6 bases). Trimming took off 2 bases at V and 0 bases at J, with 7 bases between the two ends. Germline values: CDR1 KGHSH, CDR2 LQKENI. CDR3 length: 14 residues. The CDR3 sequence: CASSPRGMNTEAFF. The CDR3 DNA follows: TGTGCCAGCTCACCAAGGGGGATGAACACTGAAGCTTTCTTT.

The rearrangement links TRBV28 to TRBJ2-1; 9 positions match TRBD1. This CDR3 is 13 amino acids long. The germline V gene encodes CDR1 MDHEN and CDR2 SYDVKM. With 6 bases clipped from V and 6 bases from J, the junction kept 3 bases outside the gene matches. The CDR3, as DNA: TGTGCCAGCAGGTGGACAGGGGCCAATGAGCAGTTCTTC. Translation: CASRWTGANEQFF.

This clonotype has just one count. This rearrangement joins TRBV12-3 or TRBV12-4 to TRBJ1-1, with a weak D call TRBD1 (6 bases). CDR3 length: 14 amino acids. V shed 1 base and J shed 5 bases, with 11 bases lying between them. DNA of the CDR3: TGTGCCAGCAGTTTAGGAGGGGGTCGGACTGAAGCTTTCTTT. It specifies CASSLGGGRTEAFF.

J is TRBJ2-1 and V is TRBV9, with 12 bases aligning to TRBD2. The CDR3 is 17 residues long. Trimming removed 3 bases from V and 7 bases from J; junction bases left unmatched: 11. Germline CDR1 is SGDLS and CDR2 is YYNGEE. DNA of the CDR3: TGTGCCAGCAGCGCGACACCCTCTAGCGGGAGGGCAAATGAGCAGTTCTTC. This translates into CASSATPSSGRANEQFF.

The chain has TRBV2 and TRBJ1-3; D call uncertain. The CDR3 runs 12 residues. The V and J ends lost 8 bases and 0 bases respectively, with 5 bases between them. Germline V gives CDR1 SNHLY, CDR2 FYNNEI. The CDR3 reads CASATSGNTIYF. CDR3 bases: TGTGCCAGCGCGACCTCTGGAAACACCATATATTTT.

This clonotype turned up a few times. The chain has TRBV5-1 and TRBJ2-1, with 9 bases identical to TRBD1. CDR1 is SGHRS, CDR2 YFSETQ, per germline. J was trimmed by 3 bases and V by 3 bases; bases with no gene match: 4. There are 15 residues in the CDR3. Written as DNA, the CDR3 is TGCGCCAGCAGCTCCGGGACAGGGAACTACAATGAGCAGTTCTTC. Translating it yields CASSSGTGNYNEQFF.

The J gene is TRBJ2-3, the V gene TRBV11-2, with 8 bases matching TRBD2. Germline CDR1 is SGHAT and CDR2 is FQNNGV. This CDR3 has 14 residues. The V gene end was trimmed by 6 bases and the J gene end by 3 bases; junction bases not matched to a gene: 5. The CDR3 DNA is TGTGCCAGCAGATCGGGGGGGTGGACAGATACGCAGTATTTT. Its protein product is CASRSGGWTDTQYF.

J is TRBJ2-1 and V is TRBV28; 8 bases match TRBD2. Per germline, CDR1 MDHEN and CDR2 SYDVKM. CDR3 length: 13 amino acids. The trim removed 7 bases at V and 12 bases at J, leaving 11 bases unmatched. CDR3 residues: CASKYAGGFMQFF. CDR3 nucleotides: TGTGCCAGCAAATACGCGGGAGGTTTTATGCAGTTCTTC.

V and J are TRBV6-2 or TRBV6-3 and TRBJ1-5; weak D call: TRBD1 (6 bases). Deletions cut 8 bases from V and 0 bases from J, with 17 bases between. There are 16 residues in the CDR3. Germline V gene lookup returns CDR1 MNHEY and CDR2 SVGEGT. The CDR3 is CASQGEGGYSNQPQHF. In nucleotides, the CDR3 is TGTGCCAGCCAAGGGGAGGGGGGTTATAGCAATCAGCCCCAGCATTTT.

This clonotype was counted only a few times. The rearrangement uses TRBV5-4 and TRBJ2-3; TRBD2 matches 11 bases. Germline V gene lookup returns CDR1 SGHNT and CDR2 YYREEE (reference sequence). This CDR3 is built from 17 residues. With V trimmed by 2 bases and J by 0 bases, 5 bases remained unmatched. The CDR3 DNA reads TGTGCCAGCAGCTTCTTAGCGGGAGGGCCTAGCACAGATACGCAGTATTTT. Residues: CASSFLAGGPSTDTQYF. The variable domain in full, with the rest retrieved from reference TRBV5-4 and TRBJ2-3, is ETGVTQSPTHLIKTRGQQVTLRCSSQSGHNTVSWYQQALGQGPQFIFQYYREEENGRGNFPPRFSGLQFPNYSSELNVNALELDDSALYLCASSFLAGGPSTDTQYFGPGTRLTVL.

The chain couples TRBV7-3 to TRBJ2-1; no definite D call. V lost 4 bases and J 4 bases, leaving 14 bases between the germline ends. The CDR3 spans 15 residues. Looked up from germline, CDR1 is SGHTA and CDR2 is FQGTGA. CDR3 in amino acids: CASSSYGGAYNEQFF. The CDR3 DNA follows: TGTGCCAGCAGCTCGTACGGCGGAGCTTACAATGAGCAGTTCTTC.

The rearrangement uses TRBV5-5 and TRBJ2-7, with 8 bases matching TRBD1. V was pared by 4 bases and J by 7 bases, with 10 bases of the junction left unmatched. CDR1 is SGHKS, CDR2 YYEKEE, per germline (reference sequence). This CDR3 spans 14 amino acids. CDR3 DNA sequence: TGTGCCAGCAGCAACCGGGACAGGCGCCCAGAGCAGTACTTC. It translates to CASSNRDRRPEQYF.

This clonotype is a singleton in its sample. The chain employs TRBV15 and TRBJ2-1, with D tentatively TRBD1 (6 bases). Trimming removed 5 bases from V and 2 bases from J, with 16 bases in between. Germline CDR1 is LNHNV and CDR2 is YYDKDF (reference sequence). The CDR3 is 16 residues long. Here the CDR3 reads CATSRYRQAAYNEQFF. The CDR3 nucleotides are TGTGCCACCAGCCGCTATAGACAGGCCGCCTACAATGAGCAGTTCTTC. Drawing the rest from reference TRBV15 and TRBJ2-1, the complete variable domain is DAMVIQNPRYQVTQFGKPVTLSCSQTLNHNVMYWYQQKSSQAPKLLFHYYDKDFNNEADTPDNFQSRRPNTSFCFLDIRSPGLGDTAMYLCATSRYRQAAYNEQFFGPGTRLTVL.

This clonotype has more than one count but fewer than ten. V gene TRBV19 combines with J gene TRBJ2-7; TRBD2 might be the D (6 bases). In germline, CDR1 is LNHDA, CDR2 SQIVND (reference sequence). Trimming left V 6 bases short and J 1 base short, with 10 bases between. The CDR3 has 13 residues. CDR3 nucleotide sequence: TGTGCCAGTAGCGGGGGTTCGTCCTACGAGCAGTACTTC. Amino acid sequence: CASSGGSSYEQYF.

This chain uses TRBV28 with TRBJ2-7; no clear D. V lost 2 bases, J lost 5 bases, and 4 bases lay in between. CDR3 length equals 11 residues. The germline CDR1 and CDR2 sequences are MDHEN and SYDVKM. In DNA form, the CDR3 reads TGTGCCAGCAGTTTACTGGACGAGCAGTACTTC. It codes for CASSLLDEQYF.

The V call is TRBV28, the J call TRBJ1-2; D call uncertain. The CDR3 has 16 amino acids. Germline V gene lookup returns CDR1 MDHEN and CDR2 SYDVKM. Trimming took 2 bases from V and 6 from J, leaving 19 bases between them. CDR3 loop: CASSLLGKNLGDGYTF. DNA for the CDR3: TGTGCCAGCAGTTTACTAGGGAAGAACCTCGGAGATGGCTACACCTTC.

This chain links TRBV24-1 with TRBJ2-3; D remains ambiguous. The ends were cut back, 8 bases at V and 5 bases at J, with 13 bases in the middle. This CDR3 spans 13 amino acids. Per the germline V gene, CDR1 is KGHDR and CDR2 is SFDVKD. The CDR3 protein is CATTPDHQDTQYF. CDR3 sequence (DNA): TGTGCCACCACCCCGGACCATCAAGATACGCAGTATTTT.

The chain uses TRBV28 and TRBJ2-7, with 7 bases that match TRBD1. CDR1 and CDR2 from the germline V gene are MDHEN and SYDVKM. The V gene end was trimmed by 5 bases and the J gene end by 3 bases; junction bases not matched to a gene: 16. The CDR3 has 17 residues. The DNA for the CDR3 is TGTGCCAGCAGTGCGGACAGGTTAACCCTTAAACTCTACGAGCAGTACTTC. Protein product: CASSADRLTLKLYEQYF.